Below are 29 T cell receptor beta chains sequenced from a single sample in a study of blood T cell repertoires in COVID-19 (TCRdb year 2020). Receptors were amplified or captured by the immunoSEQ multiplex PCR assay. The table comes from immuneACCESS by way of TCRdb, which keeps in-frame sequences with V and J called. Part of the clones is missing from these tables; in studies checked, under half for an unresolved V gene and the rest for unknown reasons. In this sample the table shows around 300,000 clones, over 70% of which occur a single time. The ten largest clones represent approximately 3% of the sample. Sequencing was done on a sample of peripheral blood. The source is a man aged 30 to 45 with active or convalescent COVID-19.

The chain is built from TRBV11-3 and TRBJ2-2; TRBD1 matches at 9 bases. The V segment lost 5 bases and the J segment 5 bases; nucleotides outside the gene matches: 6. The CDR3 covers 15 residues. Looked up from germline, CDR1 is SGHNT and CDR2 is YENEEA. DNA for the CDR3: TGTGCCAGCAGCCCTAACAGGGGGCAGACCGGGGAGCTGTTTTTT. Its translation is CASSPNRGQTGELFF.

This clone was recorded a few times. The chain combines TRBV5-1 with TRBJ2-6, with 8 bases that match TRBD1. The CDR3 is 18 amino acids. Germline loops: CDR1 SGHRS, CDR2 YFSETQ. V lost 0 bases, J lost 0 bases, and 5 bases stayed unmatched. CDR3 nucleotides: TGCGCCAGCAGCTTGGACGACAGGGGACGCTCTGGGGCCAACGTCCTGACTTTC. The encoded protein is CASSLDDRGRSGANVLTF.

In this sample, this clone turned up a few times. This chain uses TRBV18 with TRBJ2-6; TRBD1 matches 8 bases. The germline V gene has CDR1 KGHSH and CDR2 LQKENI. With 7 bases clipped from V and 4 bases from J, the junction kept 3 bases outside the gene matches. This CDR3 comprises 14 residues. This CDR3 is CASYQGAGANVLTF. The CDR3 nucleotides read TGTGCCAGCTACCAGGGGGCCGGGGCCAACGTCCTGACTTTC. The full variable domain, completed using reference TRBV18 and TRBJ2-6, is NAGVMQNPRHLVRRRGQEARLRCSPMKGHSHVYWYRQLPEEGLKFMVYLQKENIIDESGMPKERFSAEFPKEGPSILRIQQVVRGDSAAYFCASYQGAGANVLTFGAGSRLTVL.

The CDR3 reads CASSRDSNEKLFF. For the CDR3, the DNA is TGTGCCAGCAGCCGGGATTCTAATGAAAAACTGTTTTTT. The genes are TRBV9 and TRBJ1-4; D is unresolved. Trimming took 4 bases from V and 3 from J, leaving 7 bases between them. Germline V lookup: CDR1 SGDLS, CDR2 YYNGEE. This CDR3 contains 13 residues.

The chain links TRBV7-3 to TRBJ1-1, with TRBD1 matching over 8 bases. Germline V gene sequence: CDR1 SGHTA, CDR2 FQGTGA. With 5 bases clipped from V and 5 bases from J, the junction kept 7 bases outside the gene matches. The CDR3 covers 14 residues. The DNA of the CDR3 is TGTGCCAGCAGCCCATCGACAGGGGCGACTGAAGCTTTCTTT. Translation gives CASSPSTGATEAFF.

The chain couples TRBV5-5 to TRBJ2-1; 7 bases line up with TRBD2. After removal of 0 bases from V and 4 bases from J, the junction contained 7 bases not matched to a gene. Germline V gene data show CDR1 as SGHKS and CDR2 as YYEKEE (reference sequence). The CDR3 is 16 residues long. The CDR3 protein is CASSLDPGGVYNEQFF. The CDR3 DNA reads TGTGCCAGCAGCTTGGATCCGGGGGGTGTTTACAATGAGCAGTTCTTC. Full variable domain (missing parts from reference TRBV5-5 and TRBJ2-1): DAGVTQSPTHLIKTRGQQVTLRCSPISGHKSVSWYQQVLGQGPQFIFQYYEKEERGRGNFPDRFSARQFPNYSSELNVNALLLGDSALYLCASSLDPGGVYNEQFFGPGTRLTVL.

The CDR3 region has the DNA TGTGCCAGCAGTTTACCAGGGCAGCAGCCCCAGCATTTT. Translating it yields CASSLPGQQPQHF. This chain uses TRBV12-3 or TRBV12-4 with TRBJ1-5; a possible D gene is TRBD1 (5 bases). Trimming took 2 bases from V and 7 from J, leaving 9 bases between them. The CDR3 runs to 13 residues.

The gene calls are TRBV5-1 and TRBJ2-1; D may be TRBD2 (7 bases). CDR1 SGHRS and CDR2 YFSETQ come from the germline V gene. V was cut by 0 bases and J by 9 bases, with 10 bases left in between. The CDR3 sequence is 13 residues long. As DNA, the CDR3 is TGCGCCAGCAGCTTGGACGGGGGGCGTGAGCAGTTCTTC. Protein product: CASSLDGGREQFF.

The chain employs TRBV15 and TRBJ2-1, with TRBD2 as a possible D gene (6 bases). This CDR3 is 16 amino acids long. V lost 1 base, J lost 0 bases, and 10 bases lay in between. Germline V gene sequence: CDR1 LNHNV, CDR2 YYDKDF (reference sequence). The CDR3 nucleotides read TGTGCCACCAGCAGAGCGGGGGAAAACTCCTACAATGAGCAGTTCTTC. Amino acids: CATSRAGENSYNEQFF.

The chain combines TRBV6-5 with TRBJ1-4, with D possibly TRBD1 on 6 matching bases. Germline V gene sequence: CDR1 MNHEY, CDR2 SVGAGI. The CDR3 has 16 residues. V shed 4 bases and J shed 0 bases, with 12 bases lying between them. The CDR3 protein is CASSSRTETTNEKLFF. In DNA form, the CDR3 reads TGTGCCAGCAGTTCCAGGACAGAAACAACTAATGAAAAACTGTTTTTT.

This clone showed up just once. The chain links TRBV11-3 to TRBJ2-5, with D possibly TRBD1 on 6 matching bases. Trimming removed 6 bases from V and 5 bases from J, with 16 bases in between. CDR3 length equals 14 residues. CDR1 and CDR2 (germline): SGHNT, YENEEA. CDR3: CASSFGTQHETQYF. The CDR3 nucleotides read TGTGCCAGCAGTTTCGGGACACAGCACGAGACCCAGTACTTC.

Only a few counts were recorded for this clone. The chain couples TRBV27 to TRBJ2-1, with TRBD1 as a possible D gene (5 bases). Germline-derived CDR1 and CDR2 are MNHEY and SMNVEV (reference sequence). The CDR3 is made up of 13 amino acids. The germline V and J ends were trimmed by 6 bases and 4 bases, with 10 bases remaining between them. For the CDR3, the DNA is TGTGCCAGCAGCAGGGTGGGTTACAATGAGCAGTTCTTC. Translation gives CASSRVGYNEQFF.

The CDR3 nucleotides read TGTGCCAGCAGCTCCGGACAGCCTAACTATGGCTACACCTTC. It codes for CASSSGQPNYGYTF. The chain uses TRBV5-8 and TRBJ1-2; maybe TRBD1 (6 bases). Germline lookup yields CDR1 SGHTS and CDR2 YDEGEE. The V and J ends lost 3 bases and 0 bases respectively, with 9 bases between them. The CDR3 contains 14 residues. Drawing the rest from reference TRBV5-8 and TRBJ1-2, the complete variable domain is EAGVTQSPTHLIKTRGQQATLRCSPISGHTSVYWYQQALGLGLQFLLWYDEGEERNRGNFPPRFSGRQFPNYSSELNVNALELEDSALYLCASSSGQPNYGYTFGSGTRLTVV.

V is TRBV9 and J is TRBJ2-7, with 9 bases lining up with TRBD1. Trimming removed 3 bases from V and 0 bases from J; junction bases left unmatched: 4. The CDR3 runs 15 residues. Looked up from germline, CDR1 is SGDLS and CDR2 is YYNGEE. CDR3 sequence reads: CASSDRDRDSYEQYF. The CDR3 nucleotides are TGTGCCAGCAGCGACCGGGACAGGGACTCCTACGAGCAGTACTTC.

This clone has only a few counts. The genes are TRBV9 and TRBJ2-5; the match to TRBD2 covers 12 bases. The CDR3 sequence is 18 residues long. CDR1 is SGDLS, CDR2 YYNGEE, per germline. V trimming: 4 bases; J trimming: 5 bases; junction bases outside the gene matches: 15. In nucleotides, the CDR3 is TGTGCCAGCAGCACCGACCTGACTAGCGGGAGAGCCGTGGAGACCCAGTACTTC. Amino acid sequence: CASSTDLTSGRAVETQYF. Full variable domain (remainder filled in from reference TRBV9 and TRBJ2-5): DSGVTQTPKHLITATGQRVTLRCSPRSGDLSVYWYQQSLDQGLQFLIQYYNGEERAKGNILERFSAQQFPDLHSELNLSSLELGDSALYFCASSTDLTSGRAVETQYFGPGTRLLVL.

This rearrangement joins TRBV6-2 or TRBV6-3 to TRBJ1-2, with D perhaps TRBD1 (5 bases). The CDR3 runs to 14 residues. CDR1 MNHEY and CDR2 SVGEGT come from the germline V gene. V lost 2 bases and J 2 bases, leaving 9 bases between the germline ends. The CDR3 is CASSYDRSNYGYTF. The CDR3 nucleotides read TGTGCCAGCAGTTACGACAGATCGAACTATGGCTACACCTTC.

The rearrangement uses TRBV4-1 and TRBJ1-1, with D uncertain. Germline CDR1 is MGHRA and CDR2 is YSYEKL. The CDR3 has 12 residues. V lost 0 bases and J lost 11, with 10 bases in between. The CDR3 bases are TGCGCCAGCAGCCAAGATCCATGGGCGGCTTTCTTT. Translating it yields CASSQDPWAAFF.

This chain uses TRBV2 with TRBJ1-1, with D perhaps matching TRBD1 (6 bases). V lost 6 bases and J lost 11, with 28 bases in between. The CDR3 is 16 residues long. Per germline, CDR1 SNHLY and CDR2 FYNNEI. As DNA, the CDR3 is TGTGCCAGCAGGCCAGATAGGACAGATGGACTCGGTGGGGCTTTCTTT. Residues: CASRPDRTDGLGGAFF.

The V gene is TRBV24-1, the J gene TRBJ1-4; no firm D call. The CDR3 extends over 14 amino acids. The V gene's germline CDR1 is KGHDR and CDR2 SFDVKD. Trimming removed 7 bases from V and 8 bases from J, with 16 bases in between. The CDR3 DNA reads TGTGCCACCAGCGGAGGGAGGACCGGAGAAAAACTGTTTTTT. Its protein product is CATSGGRTGEKLFF.

This chain joins TRBV28 and TRBJ2-1; 11 nucleotides align to TRBD2. Per germline, CDR1 MDHEN and CDR2 SYDVKM. Losses at the gene ends were 6 bases for V and 4 bases for J; bases not matched to a gene: 11. The CDR3 runs 17 residues. CDR3 amino acids: CASSLLEASGRYNEQFF. The CDR3 nucleotides are TGTGCCAGCAGCCTACTTGAGGCTAGCGGGAGGTACAATGAGCAGTTCTTC.

This rearrangement joins TRBV10-3 to TRBJ2-7; TRBD2 agrees at 11 bases. Looked up from germline, CDR1 is ENHRY and CDR2 is SYGVKD. Trimming at V came to 3 bases and at J to 1 base, leaving 5 bases not matched to a gene. The CDR3 has 16 residues. The DNA of the CDR3 is TGTGCCATCAGTGACCGACTAGCGGGAACTTCCTACGAGCAGTACTTC. Protein product: CAISDRLAGTSYEQYF.

The rearrangement joins TRBV6-5 to TRBJ1-2, with TRBD1 matching over 7 bases. The V gene end was trimmed by 6 bases and the J gene end by 2 bases; junction bases not matched to a gene: 3. The CDR3 covers 13 residues. Germline CDR1 reads MNHEY; CDR2 reads SVGAGI. CDR3 amino acids: CASSPQGNYGYTF. The CDR3 coding sequence is TGTGCCAGCAGCCCACAGGGGAACTATGGCTACACCTTC.

The chain links TRBV3-1 (or the pseudogene TRBV3-2) to TRBJ1-3; D unresolved. Trimming removed 0 bases at V and 0 bases at J, with 6 bases between. CDR1 is LGHDT, CDR2 YNNKEL, per germline (reference sequence). This CDR3 has 15 amino acids. CDR3 loop: CASSQDHSSGNTIYF. CDR3 DNA: TGTGCCAGCAGCCAAGACCACAGCTCTGGAAACACCATATATTTT.

The chain links TRBV7-2 to TRBJ1-4; D not resolved. Per germline, CDR1 SGHTA and CDR2 FQGNSA. The CDR3 is 16 amino acids. V lost 1 base to trimming and J lost 1 base, with 10 bases between them. CDR3 residues: CASSLGGAGTNEKLFF. CDR3 coding DNA: TGTGCCAGCAGCTTAGGGGGAGCGGGAACTAATGAAAAACTGTTTTTT.

The J gene is TRBJ2-7, the V gene TRBV29-1; 8 nucleotides match TRBD1. The CDR3 runs to 12 residues. V shed 7 bases, J shed 3 bases, and the junction held 5 bases outside the gene matches. CDR1 is SQVTM, CDR2 ANQGSEA, per germline. CDR3 loop: CSAETGDYEQYF. CDR3 nucleotide sequence: TGCAGCGCTGAGACAGGGGACTACGAGCAGTACTTC.

This clone was seen a single time. The CDR3 DNA reads TGTGCCAGCAGCTTAACGGGTCAGAAGGGGCAGCCCCAGCATTTT. Protein: CASSLTGQKGQPQHF. The V gene is TRBV11-1, the J gene TRBJ1-5, with D perhaps matching TRBD1 (5 bases). CDR1 and CDR2 (germline): SGHAT, FQDESV (reference sequence). The CDR3 extends over 15 amino acids. V was pared by 2 bases and J by 7 bases, with 15 bases between.

The rearrangement uses TRBV3-1 (or the pseudogene TRBV3-2) and TRBJ2-1; 7 bases line up with TRBD1. The CDR3 spans 16 residues. Germline V CDR1 and CDR2: LGHDT, YNNKEL (reference sequence). Unmatched junction bases numbered 11, after V lost 3 bases and J lost 6 bases. CDR3 in DNA: TGTGCCAGCAGCCATAGGAATCGGGACAGCGTCAATGAGCAGTTCTTC. It translates to CASSHRNRDSVNEQFF.

This CDR3 reads CASSPRGPNTGELFF. DNA of the CDR3: TGTGCCAGCTCACCCAGGGGGCCGAACACCGGGGAGCTGTTTTTT. The chain combines TRBV18 with TRBJ2-2; 8 nucleotides agree with TRBD1. V lost 3 bases to trimming and J lost 0 bases; unmatched junction nucleotides: 0. The germline gives CDR1 KGHSH, CDR2 LQKENI. CDR3 length equals 15 residues.

The chain joins TRBV5-1 to TRBJ1-2; D call uncertain. The germline CDR1 and CDR2 sequences are SGHRS and YFSETQ. The CDR3 runs to 13 residues. Between the trimmed V and J ends, which lost 1 base and 1 base, there was a span of 5 bases. The CDR3 reads CASSLSGNYGYTF. CDR3 nucleotides: TGCGCCAGCAGCTTGTCGGGTAACTATGGCTACACCTTC.